One sample yielded the 18 T cell receptor beta chains listed below, sequenced in a study of shared clonotypes between healthy human individuals (dated by TCRdb to 2019 to 2021). Library generation was performed with the immunoSEQ multiplex PCR assay. TCRdb re-hosts the immuneACCESS table, in-frame sequences only. Its copies lack some clones; in the studies checked, an unresolved V gene accounts for under half of them, and the cause for the rest is not known. The sample table holds roughly 2,300,000 clones, of which less than 95% were seen once. The ten largest clones take up around 0.4% of the sample. The sequenced sample consisted of naive CD4+ T cells from PBMCs. The cell subset or site label of this sample denotes: CD45RA+ positively selected. These receptor sequences come from a young man in good health. Some clones in this sample may be carry-over from other donors' samples.

This chain uses TRBV11-3 with TRBJ1-1; D not certain. The CDR3 is made up of 15 amino acids. Trimming pared 0 bases from V and 1 base from J, leaving 9 bases between. Germline V gives CDR1 SGHNT, CDR2 YENEEA. This CDR3 reads CASSLDNTANTEAFF. The CDR3 nucleotides read TGTGCCAGCAGCTTAGATAATACAGCGAACACTGAAGCTTTCTTT. Complete variable domain (other parts from reference TRBV11-3 and TRBJ1-1): EAGVVQSPRYKIIEKKQPVAFWCNPISGHNTLYWYLQNLGQGPELLIRYENEEAVDDSQLPKDRFSAERLKGVDSTLKIQPAELGDSAVYLCASSLDNTANTEAFFGQGTRLTVV.

The count of this clone is one. This rearrangement joins TRBV27 to TRBJ1-4, with 7 bases aligning to TRBD1. V trimming: 6 bases; J trimming: 4 bases; junction bases outside the gene matches: 8. CDR3 length equals 15 residues. CDR1 MNHEY and CDR2 SMNVEV come from the germline V gene (reference sequence). The CDR3, as DNA: TGTGCCAGCAGATCATCGACAGGGCATAATGAAAAACTGTTTTTT. This gives the protein CASRSSTGHNEKLFF.

The gene calls are TRBV29-1 and TRBJ1-4, with 8 bases identical to TRBD1. The CDR3 loop spans 14 amino acids. Losses at the gene ends were 0 bases for V and 7 bases for J; bases not matched to a gene: 4. Germline loops: CDR1 SQVTM, CDR2 ANQGSEA. CDR3 sequence: CSVEDRGRSEKLFF. The CDR3 DNA reads as TGCAGCGTTGAAGACAGGGGGCGAAGTGAAAAACTGTTTTTT.

The sample holds a few counts of this clone. The sample holds other DNA sequences that translate to the same CDR3. J is TRBJ2-7 and V is TRBV6-5; 7 nucleotides agree with TRBD1. The CDR3 length is 12 residues. Germline V CDR1 and CDR2: MNHEY, SVGAGI. With V trimmed by 2 bases and J by 6 bases, 1 base remained unmatched. DNA for the CDR3: TGTGCCAGCAGTTACAACAGGGGCGAGCAGTACTTC. As protein: CASSYNRGEQYF.

The V call is TRBV5-1, the J call TRBJ2-7; 11 bases align to TRBD2. The V gene's germline CDR1 is SGHRS and CDR2 YFSETQ. Unmatched junction bases numbered 18, after V lost 4 bases and J lost 6 bases. This CDR3 contains 18 residues. The CDR3 DNA is TGCGCCAGCAGCCGCGGGGGGCTAGCGGGAGGTTCGGCAGGCGAGCAGTACTTC. It codes for CASSRGGLAGGSAGEQYF.

The rearrangement links TRBV5-6 to TRBJ1-1, with D hard to call. Germline CDR1 and CDR2: SGHDT and YYEEEE. This CDR3 has 11 residues. V lost 7 bases and J 1 base, leaving 5 bases between the germline ends. CDR3 protein: CASAGNTEAFF. As DNA, the CDR3 is TGTGCCAGCGCGGGGAACACTGAAGCTTTCTTT.

The CDR3 loop reads CASSNAGGFVQETQYF. CDR3 in DNA: TGTGCCAGTAGTAACGCGGGAGGCTTCGTCCAAGAGACCCAGTACTTC. The rearrangement joins TRBV19 to TRBJ2-5; TRBD2 matches at 8 bases. The CDR3 length is 16 residues. With 4 bases clipped from V and 1 base from J, the junction kept 8 bases outside the gene matches. Germline V CDR1 and CDR2: LNHDA, SQIVND (reference sequence).

The sample holds one count of this clone. CDR3 amino acids: CASSLFPGASSYEQYF. CDR3 coding DNA: TGCGCCAGCAGTCTATTCCCCGGGGCAAGCTCCTACGAGCAGTACTTC. This chain uses TRBV4-1 with TRBJ2-7, with D possibly being TRBD1 or TRBD2 (5 bases each). Germline V CDR1 and CDR2: MGHRA, YSYEKL. CDR3 length: 16 amino acids. V was trimmed by 6 bases and J by 0 bases, leaving 18 bases between them.

The chain combines TRBV19 with TRBJ1-3; D might be TRBD1 (6 bases). The germline V and J ends were trimmed by 3 bases and 2 bases, with 14 bases remaining between them. The CDR3 is 16 amino acids. Per the germline V gene, CDR1 is LNHDA and CDR2 is SQIVND (reference sequence). Here the CDR3 reads CASSMFGGSTGNTIYF. CDR3 coding DNA: TGTGCCAGTAGTATGTTCGGGGGCAGTACTGGAAACACCATATATTTT.

V is TRBV14 and J is TRBJ1-1; unclear D gene. V was shortened by 3 bases and J by 8 bases, with 19 bases between the two germline ends. The germline gives CDR1 SGHDN, CDR2 FVKESK. The CDR3 is 15 amino acids. This CDR3 reads CASSQASGVGREAFF. CDR3 DNA sequence: TGTGCCAGCAGCCAGGCTTCGGGTGTGGGGAGAGAAGCTTTCTTT.

The CDR3 reads CSVAQLSNYGYTF. The CDR3 coding sequence is TGCAGCGTCGCGCAACTTTCAAACTATGGCTACACCTTC. The V gene is TRBV29-1, the J gene TRBJ1-2; D unclear. CDR1 and CDR2 (germline): SQVTM, ANQGSEA. CDR3 length equals 13 residues. V shed 6 bases and J shed 2 bases, with 13 bases lying between them.

The rearrangement links TRBV15 to TRBJ2-5; TRBD1 matches at 8 bases. The germline gives CDR1 LNHNV, CDR2 YYDKDF (reference sequence). The CDR3 covers 15 residues. V dropped 1 base and J dropped 7; count of bases not matched to a gene: 8. CDR3 sequence: CATSRGSQGAGTQYF. Here the CDR3 DNA reads TGTGCCACCAGCAGAGGTAGCCAGGGGGCCGGGACCCAGTACTTC.

The chain combines TRBV28 with TRBJ1-1, with D perhaps matching TRBD1 (5 bases). CDR3 length: 14 amino acids. Trimming stripped 8 bases from V and 8 bases from J, with 21 bases between. Per the germline V gene, CDR1 is MDHEN and CDR2 is SYDVKM. The CDR3 DNA sequence: TGTGCCAGCTTCCTTAGGGGCGCTCGTCACGAAGCTTTCTTT. This sequence encodes CASFLRGARHEAFF.

A word on this clone: The same CDR3 arises from other DNA sequences in this sample as well. The J gene is TRBJ1-3, the V gene TRBV30; D is uncertain. V lost 4 bases and J 2 bases, leaving 3 bases between the germline ends. Germline V CDR1 and CDR2: GTSNPN, SVGIG (reference sequence). The CDR3 extends over 11 amino acids. The chain's CDR3 is CAWTTGNTIYF. CDR3 bases: TGTGCCTGGACGACTGGAAACACCATATATTTT.

The chain has TRBV30 and TRBJ2-5; 11 nucleotides match TRBD2. The J call may be wrong; the DNA end is better matched by TRBJ2-7. CDR3 length equals 15 residues. Germline V lookup: CDR1 GTSNPN, CDR2 SVGIG (reference sequence). CDR3 sequence: CAWTRGLADSYEQYF. In DNA form, the CDR3 reads TGTGCCTGGACGAGGGGACTAGCGGACTCCTACGAGCAGTACTTC.

The chain carries TRBV27 and TRBJ2-5; D remains unclear. The CDR3 has 14 residues. The V gene's germline CDR1 is MNHEY and CDR2 SMNVEV (reference sequence). Trimming pared 2 bases from V and 2 bases from J, leaving 9 bases between. In nucleotides, the CDR3 is TGTGCCAGCAGTTTAAAAGACGGACAAGAGACCCAGTACTTC. Translation: CASSLKDGQETQYF.

This chain uses TRBV10-1 with TRBJ1-2, with D possibly being TRBD1 (6 bases). Germline V CDR1 and CDR2: WNHNN, SYGVQD (reference sequence). Trimming left V 0 bases short and J 3 bases short, with 17 bases between. This CDR3 has 17 amino acids. The CDR3 region has the DNA TGCGCCAGCAGTGAGTCCGTGACAGGTGGTATTTACTATGGCTACACCTTC. It encodes CASSESVTGGIYYGYTF.

In its sample, this clone was seen once. The CDR3 region is CASSLRAGLFSYNEQFF. CDR3 DNA sequence: TGTGCCAGCAGCTTACGAGCTGGTCTCTTCTCCTACAATGAGCAGTTCTTC. The V gene is TRBV5-8, the J gene TRBJ2-1; the D is unclear. Trimming left V 2 bases short and J 0 bases short, with 15 bases between. The germline gives CDR1 SGHTS, CDR2 YDEGEE. This CDR3 is built from 17 residues.